Below, 29 T cell receptor beta chains from the same sample are listed, as sequenced in a study of cytomegalovirus exposure and HLA in healthy donors. The PCR made use of 60 Vbeta and 13 Jbeta primers. The protocol was immunoSEQ multiplex PCR, while the TCRdb copy is restricted to in-frame clones and leaves out a portion. The repertoire has around 140,000 clones, about three quarters of them found once; the top ten carry 13%. The sample consisted of PBMCs. Receptors originate from a man aged 40-55 years in good health and CMV-seropositive.

The V gene is TRBV9, the J gene TRBJ1-3; D remains unclear. This CDR3 region has 14 residues. Germline CDR1 and CDR2: SGDLS and YYNGEE. V lost 0 bases to trimming and J lost 1 base, with 5 bases between them. This CDR3 is CASSVGVSGNTIYF. CDR3 DNA sequence: TGTGCCAGCAGCGTAGGCGTTTCTGGAAACACCATATATTTT.

In this sample, this clone turned up once. J is TRBJ2-2 and V is TRBV18, with no clear D. CDR1 is KGHSH and CDR2 is LQKENI in the germline V gene. This CDR3 contains 13 residues. Trimming removed 6 bases at V and 1 base at J, with 6 bases between. In DNA form, the CDR3 reads TGTGCCAGCTCTCGAGAGAACACCGGGGAGCTGTTTTTT. It codes for CASSRENTGELFF.

V usage is TRBV4-1 and J usage is TRBJ2-2; no clear D gene. This CDR3 contains 14 residues. CDR1 and CDR2 (germline): MGHRA, YSYEKL. Between the trimmed V and J ends, which lost 4 bases and 5 bases, there was a span of 11 bases. CDR3 loop: CASSPDSVTGELFF. Here the CDR3 DNA reads TGCGCCAGCAGCCCCGACTCGGTTACCGGGGAGCTGTTTTTT.

The CDR3 spells CASRGEPYNEQFF. The CDR3 bases are TGTGCCAGCAGAGGAGAACCTTACAATGAGCAGTTCTTC. The chain couples TRBV28 to TRBJ2-1, with D unresolved. CDR1 is MDHEN, CDR2 SYDVKM, per germline. The CDR3 is 13 amino acids. V shed 6 bases and J shed 4 bases, with 10 bases lying between them.

V usage is TRBV2 and J usage is TRBJ2-7; TRBD2 agrees at 7 bases. The CDR3 consists of 12 residues. The germline V gene has CDR1 SNHLY and CDR2 FYNNEI. J was trimmed by 7 bases and V by 2 bases; bases with no gene match: 2. CDR3 DNA: TGTGCCAGCAGTGAACTAGCGGTAGAGCAGTACTTC. Its protein product is CASSELAVEQYF.

The rearrangement joins TRBV5-1 to TRBJ2-5; 9 positions agree with TRBD2. This CDR3 has 17 residues. Germline trimming cut 4 bases from V and 4 bases from J; bases unmatched to any gene: 14. Germline CDR1 reads SGHRS; CDR2 reads YFSETQ. CDR3 amino acids: CASSVPLAGVGGETQYF. The CDR3 nucleotides read TGCGCCAGCAGCGTGCCTTTAGCGGGAGTGGGTGGAGAGACCCAGTACTTC.

The chain recombines TRBV4-2 with TRBJ2-1; possible D gene TRBD2, 5 bases. CDR1 and CDR2 from the germline V gene are LGHNA and YNFKEQ. This CDR3 is 15 amino acids long. Trimming cost V 3 bases and J 0 bases, with 9 bases left between them. The CDR3: CASSHGTSSYNEQFF. In DNA form, the CDR3 reads TGTGCCAGCAGCCATGGAACTAGCTCCTACAATGAGCAGTTCTTC.

V and J are TRBV5-6 and TRBJ2-7; D is possibly TRBD2 (6 bases). The V gene's germline CDR1 is SGHDT and CDR2 YYEEEE. Trimming pared 4 bases from V and 4 bases from J, leaving 18 bases between. The CDR3 covers 15 residues. CDR3 region: CASSPGWGTDYEQYF. The DNA for the CDR3 is TGTGCCAGCAGCCCCGGGTGGGGGACTGATTACGAGCAGTACTTC.

CDR3 region: CASSLPIGGAEQYF. The CDR3 nucleotides are TGCGCCAGCAGCCTACCGATTGGCGGCGCCGAGCAGTACTTC. The chain combines TRBV4-1 with TRBJ2-7; D remains ambiguous. The CDR3 is made up of 14 amino acids. The V gene lost 4 bases and the J gene lost 6 bases, with 16 bases spanning the gap. Germline CDR1 MGHRA, CDR2 YSYEKL.

The gene calls are TRBV5-1 and TRBJ2-2; the match to TRBD1 covers 9 bases. The CDR3 consists of 16 residues. The germline gives CDR1 SGHRS, CDR2 YFSETQ. With V trimmed by 2 bases and J by 4 bases, 6 bases remained unmatched. Here the CDR3 reads CASSFTGGAGTGELFF. The CDR3 nucleotides are TGCGCCAGCAGCTTTACAGGGGGCGCGGGCACCGGGGAGCTGTTTTTT.

The rearrangement joins TRBV27 to TRBJ2-1; 11 bases line up with TRBD2. This CDR3 region has 16 residues. V gave up 5 bases and J gave up 1 base; unmatched junction bases: 4. CDR1 is MNHEY, CDR2 SMNVEV, per germline (reference sequence). Written as DNA, the CDR3 is TGTGCCAGCAGTCCCCCTAGCGGGAGGTCCTACAATGAGCAGTTCTTC. Translated: CASSPPSGRSYNEQFF.

The rearrangement uses TRBV6-1 and TRBJ2-5, with TRBD2 as a possible D gene (6 bases). The CDR3 is 15 amino acids. Germline CDR1 is MNHNS and CDR2 is SASEGT. Trimming stripped 5 bases from V and 1 base from J, with 14 bases between. CDR3 protein: CASSLLGLGQETQYF. In DNA form, the CDR3 reads TGTGCCAGCAGTTTATTGGGACTCGGCCAAGAGACCCAGTACTTC.

This rearrangement joins TRBV7-9 to TRBJ1-1, with a possible D match to TRBD1 (6 bases). The CDR3 sequence is 14 residues long. V lost 0 bases, J lost 7 bases, and 12 bases lay in between. Per the germline V gene, CDR1 is SEHNR and CDR2 is FQNEAQ (reference sequence). In DNA, the CDR3 is TGTGCCAGCAGCTTAGCATCAGGGGCCGTTGAAGCTTTCTTT. Amino acids: CASSLASGAVEAFF.

The chain carries TRBV9 and TRBJ1-4, with unresolved D. Germline V gene sequence: CDR1 SGDLS, CDR2 YYNGEE. The V and J ends lost 7 bases and 7 bases respectively, with 14 bases between them. The length of the CDR3 is 13 residues. The CDR3 region has the DNA TGTGCCAGCGGCCCCGGCGGGCTTGAAAAACTGTTTTTT. Translating it yields CASGPGGLEKLFF. The whole variable domain, remainder taken from reference TRBV9 and TRBJ1-4, is DSGVTQTPKHLITATGQRVTLRCSPRSGDLSVYWYQQSLDQGLQFLIQYYNGEERAKGNILERFSAQQFPDLHSELNLSSLELGDSALYFCASGPGGLEKLFFGSGTQLSVL.

The chain uses TRBV5-4 and TRBJ2-1; 14 bases fit TRBD2. J lost 6 bases, V lost 4 bases, and 6 bases had no gene match. This CDR3 has 16 residues. Germline V lookup: CDR1 SGHNT, CDR2 YYREEE (reference sequence). CDR3 in amino acids: CASSPGGLAGVNEQFF. The DNA of the CDR3 is TGTGCCAGCAGCCCCGGGGGACTAGCGGGGGTCAATGAGCAGTTCTTC.

The chain uses TRBV10-3 and TRBJ2-1; possibly TRBD1 for D (5 bases). The V end lost 2 bases, the J end lost 8 bases, and 13 bases lay between the germline ends. Germline CDR1 and CDR2: ENHRY and SYGVKD. The CDR3 loop spans 14 amino acids. CDR3 amino acids: CAISEGAEMDEQFF. Written as DNA, the CDR3 is TGTGCCATCAGTGAGGGGGCAGAGATGGATGAGCAGTTCTTC.

The chain uses TRBV10-1 and TRBJ2-2, with D uncertain. This CDR3 has 13 amino acids. Germline V gene lookup returns CDR1 WNHNN and CDR2 SYGVQD (reference sequence). V lost 5 bases and J lost 6, with 10 bases in between. CDR3: CASSQVLAGELFF. In DNA, the CDR3 is TGCGCCAGCAGTCAGGTCCTGGCCGGGGAGCTGTTTTTT.

This clone was counted once. This chain links TRBV10-3 with TRBJ2-1; 10 bases are a match to TRBD1. Per the germline V gene, CDR1 is ENHRY and CDR2 is SYGVKD. This CDR3 comprises 17 residues. The J segment lost 8 bases and the V segment lost 2 bases, leaving 12 bases of the junction unmatched. Written as DNA, the CDR3 is TGTGCCATCAGTGAGGCCCGACAGGGGGCTAGGGTCGATGAGCAGTTCTTC. This gives the protein CAISEARQGARVDEQFF.

The gene calls are TRBV28 and TRBJ1-5; D remains ambiguous. The V end lost 0 bases, the J end lost 0 bases, and 9 bases lay between the germline ends. The CDR3 length is 16 residues. Per the germline V gene, CDR1 is MDHEN and CDR2 is SYDVKM. The CDR3 DNA follows: TGTGCCAGCAGTTTATGGGGCCGGTATAGCAATCAGCCCCAGCATTTT. Protein: CASSLWGRYSNQPQHF. The whole variable domain, remainder taken from reference TRBV28 and TRBJ1-5, is DVKVTQSSRYLVKRTGEKVFLECVQDMDHENMFWYRQDPGLGLRLIYFSYDVKMKEKGDIPEGYSVSREKKERFSLILESASTNQTSMYLCASSLWGRYSNQPQHFGDGTRLSIL.

The chain carries TRBV28 and TRBJ2-4; TRBD2 matches at 7 bases. In germline, CDR1 is MDHEN, CDR2 SYDVKM. This CDR3 contains 13 residues. V was pared by 6 bases and J by 13 bases, with 12 bases of the junction left unmatched. In DNA form, the CDR3 reads TGTGCCAGCAGCAGTAGACAGACGCGGGGGCAGTACTTC. The encoded protein is CASSSRQTRGQYF.

The chain recombines TRBV19 with TRBJ2-1; 7 bases agree with TRBD1. The CDR3 contains 14 residues. Germline CDR1 reads LNHDA; CDR2 reads SQIVND (reference sequence). V dropped 6 bases and J dropped 3; count of bases not matched to a gene: 5. This chain's CDR3 is CASSRDSNYNEQFF. DNA for the CDR3: TGTGCCAGTAGCCGGGACAGTAACTACAATGAGCAGTTCTTC.

The V gene is TRBV4-3, the J gene TRBJ2-2; tentatively, D is TRBD2 (6 bases). V was trimmed by 4 bases and J by 7 bases, leaving 13 bases between them. Germline-derived CDR1 and CDR2 are LGHNA and YSLEER. The CDR3 totals 14 residues. The CDR3 spells CASSLGSRNGELFF. The CDR3 DNA sequence: TGCGCCAGCAGCCTCGGGAGTAGAAACGGGGAGCTGTTTTTT.

The rearrangement uses TRBV5-6 and TRBJ2-1; TRBD2 might be the D (5 bases). Germline CDR1 and CDR2: SGHDT and YYEEEE. The length of the CDR3 is 12 residues. Trimming stripped 6 bases from V and 6 bases from J, with 10 bases between. The CDR3 nucleotides are TGTGCCAGCAAGAGGGCCGGCAATGAGCAGTTCTTC. Translation: CASKRAGNEQFF.

This chain links TRBV30 with TRBJ1-1, with TRBD1 identical over 7 bases. Germline V gene data show CDR1 as GTSNPN and CDR2 as SVGIG (reference sequence). J lost 0 bases, V lost 6 bases, and 16 bases had no gene match. CDR3 length: 17 residues. CDR3 sequence (DNA): TGTGCCTGTAAAAAAGACAGGGTCACTTCCATGAACACTGAAGCTTTCTTT. Amino acid sequence: CACKKDRVTSMNTEAFF.

V usage is TRBV6-5 and J usage is TRBJ2-1, with a possible D match to TRBD2 (6 bases). The CDR3 is 16 amino acids. Looked up from germline, CDR1 is MNHEY and CDR2 is SVGAGI. The V gene lost 4 bases and the J gene lost 4 bases, with 17 bases spanning the gap. Written as DNA, the CDR3 is TGTGCCAGCAGTTCCTTACCCCGGGAGAGATACAATGAGCAGTTCTTC. It is translated as CASSSLPRERYNEQFF.

The sample holds a few counts of this clone. The rearrangement uses TRBV4-2 and TRBJ2-1; the match to TRBD2 covers 12 bases. The CDR3 is 17 amino acids. CDR1 is LGHNA, CDR2 YNFKEQ, per germline. J gave up 7 bases and V 0 bases, and 7 bases lay outside the gene matches. The DNA of the CDR3 is TGTGCCAGCAGCCAAGATGTGGGACTAGCGGGTAAAAATGAGCAGTTCTTC. Encoded protein: CASSQDVGLAGKNEQFF.

V and J are TRBV28 and TRBJ2-5; D possibly corresponds to TRBD2 (5 bases). This CDR3 region has 18 residues. Germline V lookup: CDR1 MDHEN, CDR2 SYDVKM. Trimming left V 2 bases short and J 0 bases short, with 19 bases between. The CDR3: CASSLRRIDQRYQETQYF. CDR3 nucleotides: TGTGCCAGCAGTTTACGCCGAATCGATCAGCGGTACCAAGAGACCCAGTACTTC.

This clone was seen a single time. The chain links TRBV9 to TRBJ2-1, with a tentative D call TRBD2 (5 bases). CDR1 is SGDLS, CDR2 YYNGEE, per germline. The CDR3 runs to 15 residues. V was cut by 4 bases and J by 4 bases, with 15 bases left in between. The CDR3 loop is CASSPHPEGYNEQFF. The CDR3 bases are TGTGCCAGCAGCCCCCATCCAGAGGGTTACAATGAGCAGTTCTTC.

The DNA of the CDR3 is TGCGCCAGCAGCTTGGCCAGTTTTAGCGGCTACAATGAGCAGTTCTTC. Amino acids: CASSLASFSGYNEQFF. The genes are TRBV5-1 and TRBJ2-1, with D perhaps TRBD2 (6 bases). CDR1 SGHRS and CDR2 YFSETQ come from the germline V gene. V lost 0 bases and J 3 bases, leaving 13 bases between the germline ends. This CDR3 contains 16 residues.